The 16 T cell receptor beta chains listed next were all sequenced from one sample in a study of cytomegalovirus exposure and HLA in healthy donors. Use of 60 Vbeta and 13 Jbeta primers characterized the PCR. Produced via immunoSEQ multiplex PCR; TCRdb's table is partial and in-frame only. The sample comprises some 120,000 clones, about 80% of which are singletons, and 2.5% to 3.5% rests with the top ten. The sample was PBMCs. The receptors derive from a male donor in good health and CMV-seronegative.

The V and J genes are TRBV6-1 and TRBJ2-3, with D possibly being TRBD1 (6 bases). Germline V gene data show CDR1 as MNHNS and CDR2 as SASEGT. This CDR3 spans 11 amino acids. V was clipped by 0 bases and J by 15 bases, with 10 bases between them. The CDR3 loop reads CASSEAGQIYF. DNA of the CDR3: TGTGCCAGCAGTGAAGCTGGACAGATATATTTT.

J is TRBJ2-2 and V is TRBV27; 13 positions agree with TRBD2. Per the germline V gene, CDR1 is MNHEY and CDR2 is SMNVEV (reference sequence). The CDR3 has 15 amino acids. Unmatched junction bases numbered 2, after V lost 5 bases and J lost 5 bases. For the CDR3, the DNA is TGTGCCAGCAGTGAACTAGCGGGAGGGACCGGGGAGCTGTTTTTT. Translating gives CASSELAGGTGELFF.

V gene TRBV5-5 combines with J gene TRBJ1-6; TRBD1 is a possible D gene (5 bases). Trimming cost V 3 bases and J 0 bases, with 10 bases left between them. Germline CDR1 is SGHKS and CDR2 is YYEKEE (reference sequence). This CDR3 has 16 amino acids. The CDR3, as DNA: TGTGCCAGCAGCTCGGAGGGGAGCTCCTATAATTCACCCCTCCACTTT. It specifies CASSSEGSSYNSPLHF.

Only one count was recorded for this clone. The chain carries TRBV9 and TRBJ2-7; 8 positions match TRBD2. V was pared by 0 bases and J by 4 bases, with 6 bases of the junction left unmatched. The CDR3 consists of 15 residues. Germline values: CDR1 SGDLS, CDR2 YYNGEE. CDR3 amino acids: CASSVEPGLVYEQYF. DNA for the CDR3: TGTGCCAGCAGCGTAGAGCCGGGACTAGTGTACGAGCAGTACTTC.

In this sample, this clone turned up once. The V and J genes are TRBV15 and TRBJ1-1, with D perhaps TRBD1 (6 bases). Germline V gives CDR1 LNHNV, CDR2 YYDKDF (reference sequence). V gave up 5 bases and J gave up 0 bases, with 22 bases separating them. This CDR3 region has 18 residues. In DNA, the CDR3 is TGTGCCACCAGCTCTCCAACTCCTGGGAGGGGGATGAACACTGAAGCTTTCTTT. This translates into CATSSPTPGRGMNTEAFF.

This chain joins TRBV5-1 and TRBJ2-1; D not resolved. The V gene lost 0 bases and the J gene lost 7 bases, with 8 bases spanning the gap. Germline values: CDR1 SGHRS, CDR2 YFSETQ. The CDR3 runs to 13 residues. The CDR3 reads CASSLAVENEQFF. CDR3 nucleotides: TGCGCCAGCAGCTTGGCCGTGGAGAATGAGCAGTTCTTC.

This clone is a singleton in its sample. The chain uses TRBV10-1 and TRBJ1-1, with a possible D match to TRBD1 (6 bases). This CDR3 spans 14 amino acids. Germline CDR1 WNHNN, CDR2 SYGVQD (reference sequence). The V and J ends lost 0 bases and 5 bases respectively, with 10 bases between them. The CDR3 region is CASSESGGRTEAFF. The CDR3 bases are TGCGCCAGCAGTGAGTCAGGGGGTAGGACTGAAGCTTTCTTT.

The sample holds a few counts of this clone. This chain connects TRBV6-4 to TRBJ1-2; maybe TRBD1 (5 bases). Germline lookup yields CDR1 MRHNA and CDR2 SNTAGT. Between the trimmed V and J ends, which lost 2 bases and 4 bases, there was a span of 11 bases. The CDR3 extends over 14 amino acids. For the CDR3, the DNA is TGTGCCAGCAGTGACGGCGACAGTCTCTATGGCTACACCTTC. This encodes CASSDGDSLYGYTF.

This clone has more than one count but fewer than ten. V usage is TRBV11-2 and J usage is TRBJ1-1; perhaps TRBD1 as D (5 bases). Between the trimmed V and J ends, which lost 3 bases and 4 bases, there was a span of 12 bases. CDR3 length: 14 residues. CDR1 and CDR2 (germline): SGHAT, FQNNGV. CDR3 residues: CASSLAGGGTEAFF. For the CDR3, the DNA is TGTGCCAGCAGCTTGGCCGGGGGAGGCACTGAAGCTTTCTTT.

To note about this clone: An end of the junction does not agree with germline; a read error may underlie this. CDR3 sequence reads: CSSSPRAGTDTQYF. For the CDR3, the DNA is TGTTCCAGCAGCCCCAGGGCGGGAACAGATACGCAGTATTTT. This chain joins TRBV7-9 and TRBJ2-3; D is possibly TRBD2 (6 bases). Germline lookup yields CDR1 SEHNR and CDR2 FQNEAQ (reference sequence). The CDR3 spans 14 residues.

DNA of the CDR3: TGTGCCAGCAGCCCCCCGACAGGGAGAAAAGAGACCCAGTACTTC. Translation gives CASSPPTGRKETQYF. V gene TRBV27 combines with J gene TRBJ2-5; 7 nucleotides align to TRBD1. Trimming took 6 bases from V and 3 from J; bases not matched to a gene: 10. The CDR3 spans 15 residues. Germline V gives CDR1 MNHEY, CDR2 SMNVEV (reference sequence).

The CDR3 sequence is CASSQTSGGAGELFF. DNA of the CDR3: TGTGCCAGCAGCCAGACTAGCGGGGGGGCCGGGGAGCTGTTTTTT. The chain combines TRBV5-4 with TRBJ2-2; TRBD2 agrees at 14 bases. This CDR3 contains 15 residues. Losses at the gene ends were 4 bases for V and 6 bases for J; bases not matched to a gene: 2. Germline V gene lookup returns CDR1 SGHNT and CDR2 YYREEE (reference sequence).

The V and J genes are TRBV18 and TRBJ1-2, with 12 bases fitting TRBD1. CDR3 length equals 19 residues. V gave up 4 bases and J gave up 1 base; unmatched junction bases: 13. Germline CDR1 KGHSH, CDR2 LQKENI. The CDR3 region is CASSLIVPGQGAVNYGYTF. The CDR3 DNA follows: TGTGCCAGCTCACTTATTGTTCCGGGACAGGGGGCTGTTAACTATGGCTACACCTTC.

This clone turned up a few times. The chain employs TRBV7-2 and TRBJ1-1; 7 bases fit TRBD1. The V segment lost 5 bases and the J segment 5 bases; nucleotides outside the gene matches: 8. Germline CDR1 reads SGHTA; CDR2 reads FQGNSA. The CDR3 covers 14 residues. The CDR3 bases are TGTGCCAGCAGCCCTAGACAGGGTTGGACTGAAGCTTTCTTT. It yields the protein CASSPRQGWTEAFF.

This chain links TRBV19 with TRBJ1-3; maybe TRBD1 (6 bases). Germline V gene sequence: CDR1 LNHDA, CDR2 SQIVND (reference sequence). This CDR3 comprises 14 residues. V was shortened by 3 bases and J by 1 base, with 7 bases between the two germline ends. DNA of the CDR3: TGTGCCAGTAGTATGGGGGCGTCTGGAAACACCATATATTTT. Residues: CASSMGASGNTIYF.

The rearrangement links TRBV7-2 to TRBJ2-3, with TRBD2 identical over 11 bases. The CDR3 length is 15 residues. Unmatched junction bases numbered 7, after V lost 5 bases and J lost 6 bases. Germline CDR1 SGHTA, CDR2 FQGNSA. The CDR3 reads CASSVLAGAGDTQYF. The CDR3 region has the DNA TGTGCCAGCAGCGTACTAGCGGGGGCTGGGGATACGCAGTATTTT.